This T cell receptor (beta chain) was sequenced in a study of PD-L1 blockade in urothelial cancer. CDR3 length: 16 residues. Trimming removed 3 bases from V and 2 bases from J; junction bases left unmatched: 5. CDR1 is MGHRA, CDR2 YSYEKL, per germline. The count of this clone is one. The data were produced by immunoSEQ multiplex PCR, yet TCRdb's version contains in-frame clones alone and is incomplete. The sample shows about 88,000 clones, 85% to 95% of them seen only once. Sequenced here: PBMCs, sampled around atezolizumab (anti-PD-L1) treatment. This receptor was identified in a man between 60 and 75 years old with urothelial cancer. V and J are TRBV4-1 and TRBJ2-3, with 10 bases identical to TRBD1. CDR3: CASSHGGQGDTDTQYF. The CDR3 nucleotides are TGCGCCAGCAGCCATGGAGGACAGGGGGACACAGATACGCAGTATTTT.